This T cell receptor beta chain was recovered during a study of T cells in Graves' hyperthyroidism and ophthalmopathy. Authors of the study amplified TCR beta CDR3 regions from RNA transcripts. A first-round RT-PCR of the TCR CDR3 used the HTBI primer set. TCRdb reprocessed the multiplex PCR reads via MiXCR and lists one record per CDR3 protein. The profile covers around 610,000 distinct CDR3 sequences, with roughly 14% appearing a single time and around 4.5% taken by the ten largest. Study outcomes and limitations: Blood also contained most expanded thyroid clonotypes above 0.001.

Germline CDR1 is MNHEY and CDR2 is SVGEGT. CDR3 length equals 13 residues. The trim removed 6 bases at V and 4 bases at J, leaving 5 bases unmatched. This clonotype was seen ten or more times. Its antigen is currently unknown. Exclusions: uncontrolled infection, other autoimmune disease, pregnancy, lactation. The sequenced material came from blood. The genes are TRBV6-2 or TRBV6-3 and TRBJ2-5, with 7 positions matching TRBD2. The TCR comes from a woman in her thirties or forties with Graves' ophthalmopathy. Here the CDR3 DNA reads TGTGCCAGCAGCCGGACTAGGAGAGAGACCCAGTACTTC. This gives the protein CASSRTRRETQYF.